This entry lists 21 T cell receptor beta chains sequenced from one sample in a study of blood T cell repertoires in COVID-19. Sequencing used immunoSEQ multiplex PCR; TCRdb keeps in-frame clones, though not all of them. The sample contains roughly 700,000 clones, 75% to 90% of which appear only once. The source material was peripheral blood. These receptors came from a woman under 30 with acute or convalescent COVID-19.

V and J are TRBV9 and TRBJ1-1; D is unresolved. The CDR3 has 16 amino acids. Germline-derived CDR1 and CDR2 are SGDLS and YYNGEE. Trimming removed 3 bases from V and 6 bases from J, with 21 bases in between. The CDR3 nucleotides read TGTGCCAGCAGCGCCTCCCAAGACATCTACCAAGCTGAAGCTTTCTTT. Protein product: CASSASQDIYQAEAFF.

The rearrangement uses TRBV9 and TRBJ1-6; a weak D match, TRBD1 (5 bases). The CDR3 sequence is 14 residues long. The germline gives CDR1 SGDLS, CDR2 YYNGEE. Trimming cost V 5 bases and J 5 bases, with 11 bases left between them. The CDR3 reads CASSLPGNNSPLHF. CDR3 in DNA: TGTGCCAGCAGTCTCCCAGGGAATAATTCACCCCTCCACTTT.

This clone was seen more than once but under ten times. The chain carries TRBV30 and TRBJ2-1; D ambiguous. The CDR3 loop spans 11 amino acids. CDR1 and CDR2 (germline): GTSNPN, SVGIG (reference sequence). V lost 0 bases to trimming and J lost 9 bases, with 6 bases between them. The DNA of the CDR3 is TGTGCCTGGAGTGTAAGGAGTGAGCAGTTCTTC. Protein sequence: CAWSVRSEQFF.

The chain carries TRBV11-2 and TRBJ1-4; TRBD1 agrees at 9 bases. Germline V CDR1 and CDR2: SGHAT, FQNNGV. This CDR3 contains 16 residues. The ends lost 5 bases at V and 8 bases at J; junction bases unmatched: 12. The CDR3 DNA reads as TGTGCCAGCAGCAAGACTTCCGGGACAGGGCAGGAAAAACTGTTTTTT. It encodes CASSKTSGTGQEKLFF.

This clone appeared once. The chain carries TRBV2 and TRBJ2-3; D unclear. The CDR3 covers 14 residues. Germline lookup yields CDR1 SNHLY and CDR2 FYNNEI. V lost 4 bases, J lost 1 base, and 9 bases lay in between. In nucleotides, the CDR3 is TGTGCCAGCAGTGTTACATACGGCACAGATACGCAGTATTTT. Translated, it gives CASSVTYGTDTQYF.

The rearrangement links TRBV6-6 to TRBJ2-7, with D possibly TRBD2 on 6 matching bases. The V gene's germline CDR1 is MNHNY and CDR2 SVGAGI (reference sequence). CDR3 length: 14 residues. Trimming removed 2 bases from V and 5 bases from J, with 13 bases in between. For the CDR3, the DNA is TGTGCCAGCAGTTACGGGGGGTTCGACCACGAGCAGTACTTC. It yields the protein CASSYGGFDHEQYF.

The chain employs TRBV25-1 and TRBJ1-2; TRBD1 matches 10 bases. This CDR3 has 14 amino acids. Trimming removed 3 bases from V and 8 bases from J; junction bases left unmatched: 6. The germline V gene has CDR1 MGHDK and CDR2 SYGVNS. DNA of the CDR3: TGTGCCAGCAGTGATTCGGGACAGGGGAAAGGCTACACCTTC. This codes for CASSDSGQGKGYTF.

The V and J genes are TRBV4-1 and TRBJ2-1, with D perhaps matching TRBD1 (5 bases). The CDR3 is 17 amino acids. The germline V and J ends were trimmed by 8 bases and 1 base, with 21 bases remaining between them. Germline CDR1 is MGHRA and CDR2 is YSYEKL. CDR3 bases: TGCGCCAGCGGACACTTTGAGTGGGGAAGGTCCTACAATGAGCAGTTCTTC. It translates to CASGHFEWGRSYNEQFF.

The chain combines TRBV7-2 with TRBJ2-2, with D maybe TRBD2 (6 bases). V shed 5 bases and J shed 3 bases, with 10 bases lying between them. The CDR3 consists of 14 residues. From germline, CDR1 is SGHTA and CDR2 FQGNSA. The CDR3 nucleotides are TGTGCCAGCAGCCCCGGGACTTACACCGGGGAGCTGTTTTTT. Translated: CASSPGTYTGELFF.

This clone has just one count. The J gene is TRBJ2-7, the V gene TRBV9; D is unresolved. V was cut by 7 bases and J by 0 bases, with 11 bases left in between. Germline V CDR1 and CDR2: SGDLS, YYNGEE. This CDR3 comprises 13 residues. CDR3 sequence (DNA): TGTGCCAGCTCCCGACTGGACTCCTACGAGCAGTACTTC. This translates into CASSRLDSYEQYF.

With respect to this clone: The same CDR3 also results from other DNA sequences found in this sample. This chain's CDR3 is CASSLLSEAFF. In DNA, the CDR3 is TGTGCCAGCAGCTTACTATCTGAAGCTTTCTTT. The chain is built from TRBV11-2 and TRBJ1-1; D uncertain. CDR3 length equals 11 residues. In germline, CDR1 is SGHAT, CDR2 FQNNGV. V lost 2 bases, J lost 6 bases, and 4 bases lay in between.

The chain links TRBV9 to TRBJ1-2; D unclear. Trimming removed 0 bases from V and 5 bases from J, with 14 bases in between. The CDR3 extends over 15 amino acids. Germline V gene data show CDR1 as SGDLS and CDR2 as YYNGEE. The CDR3 DNA sequence: TGTGCCAGCAGCGTAGCCGGGAAGGGATCGTATGGCTACACCTTC. Protein: CASSVAGKGSYGYTF.

The V call is TRBV29-1, the J call TRBJ1-1; the match to TRBD1 covers 9 bases. The germline V gene encodes CDR1 SQVTM and CDR2 ANQGSEA. Unmatched junction bases numbered 9, after V lost 6 bases and J lost 7 bases. The CDR3 is 13 amino acids. The chain's CDR3 is CSVAPGTGREAFF. DNA for the CDR3: TGCAGCGTCGCCCCCGGGACAGGGCGTGAAGCTTTCTTT.

V is TRBV18 and J is TRBJ2-3; no definite D call. CDR1 and CDR2 (germline): KGHSH, LQKENI. This CDR3 contains 13 residues. V was cut by 8 bases and J by 2 bases, with 11 bases left in between. The CDR3 protein is CASTDLNTDTQYF. As DNA, the CDR3 is TGTGCCAGCACAGACCTAAACACAGATACGCAGTATTTT.

This clone was seen a few times. The rearrangement links TRBV5-1 to TRBJ2-3; possibly TRBD2 for D (6 bases). Trimming cost V 4 bases and J 3 bases, with 12 bases left between them. The CDR3 has 14 amino acids. The germline CDR1 and CDR2 sequences are SGHRS and YFSETQ. CDR3: CASSPGLPTDTQYF. The CDR3 DNA is TGCGCCAGCAGCCCGGGACTCCCTACAGATACGCAGTATTTT.

The V call is TRBV5-4, the J call TRBJ2-3, with 7 nucleotides matching TRBD1. The CDR3 has 14 residues. Trimming took 0 bases from V and 4 from J; bases not matched to a gene: 2. Germline V gene data show CDR1 as SGHNT and CDR2 as YYREEE (reference sequence). The CDR3 region is CASSLEGGADTQYF. CDR3 sequence (DNA): TGTGCCAGCAGCTTGGAAGGGGGCGCAGATACGCAGTATTTT.

V and J are TRBV30 and TRBJ2-3; 10 bases match TRBD2. Germline V gene sequence: CDR1 GTSNPN, CDR2 SVGIG (reference sequence). The CDR3 has 15 residues. V lost 1 base, J lost 4 bases, and 5 bases stayed unmatched. The CDR3, as DNA: TGTGCCTGGAGTGGAGCGGGGGGGCCGGCAGATACGCAGTATTTT. It encodes CAWSGAGGPADTQYF.

The J gene is TRBJ2-1, the V gene TRBV5-4; possible D gene TRBD2, 6 bases. V was pared by 3 bases and J by 7 bases, with 17 bases between. The CDR3 runs 15 residues. The germline V gene has CDR1 SGHNT and CDR2 YYREEE (reference sequence). The CDR3 DNA reads TGTGCCAGCAGCTCAACCGGTCGGGCGGGGAATGAGCAGTTCTTC. Its translation: CASSSTGRAGNEQFF.

The chain has TRBV30 and TRBJ2-6, with 8 positions matching TRBD2. V shed 5 bases and J 2 bases; nucleotides not matched to a gene: 5. There are 15 residues in the CDR3. CDR1 is GTSNPN and CDR2 is SVGIG in the germline V gene (reference sequence). The DNA for the CDR3 is TGTGCCTGGGGACGGGGGGGAGCTGGGGCCAACGTCCTGACTTTC. It is translated as CAWGRGGAGANVLTF.

The chain links TRBV5-6 to TRBJ1-6; 7 bases fit TRBD1. The V gene's germline CDR1 is SGHDT and CDR2 YYEEEE. With 3 bases clipped from V and 9 bases from J, the junction kept 6 bases outside the gene matches. The CDR3 consists of 14 residues. The CDR3 is CASSSQGVGSPLHF. The CDR3 DNA is TGTGCCAGCAGCTCCCAGGGGGTAGGTTCACCCCTCCACTTT.

The V gene is TRBV5-5, the J gene TRBJ2-7; 10 bases fit TRBD1. Germline loops: CDR1 SGHKS, CDR2 YYEKEE (reference sequence). This CDR3 comprises 16 residues. With V trimmed by 4 bases and J by 3 bases, 10 bases remained unmatched. DNA of the CDR3: TGTGCCAGCAGCCACCCTACGACAGGGGGCTTCTACGAGCAGTACTTC. Encoded protein: CASSHPTTGGFYEQYF.